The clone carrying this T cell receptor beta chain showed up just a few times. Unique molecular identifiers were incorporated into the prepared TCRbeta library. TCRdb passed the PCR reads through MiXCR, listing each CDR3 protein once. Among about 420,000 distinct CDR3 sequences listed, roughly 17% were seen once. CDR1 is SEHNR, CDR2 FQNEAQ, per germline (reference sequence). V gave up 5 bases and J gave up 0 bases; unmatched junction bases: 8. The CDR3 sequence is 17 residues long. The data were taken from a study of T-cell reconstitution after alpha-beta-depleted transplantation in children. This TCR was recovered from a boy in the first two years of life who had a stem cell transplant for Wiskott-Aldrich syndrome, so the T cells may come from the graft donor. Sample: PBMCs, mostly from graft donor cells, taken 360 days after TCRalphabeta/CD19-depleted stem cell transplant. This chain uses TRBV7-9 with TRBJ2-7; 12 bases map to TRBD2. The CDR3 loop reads CASSPTSGGPSSYEQYF. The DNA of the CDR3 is TGTGCCAGCAGCCCGACTAGCGGGGGACCATCCTCCTACGAGCAGTACTTC.